The clone carrying this TCR beta chain was picked up many times. This record belongs to a study of regulatory T cells in long-lasting Graves disease. Whole-study context: The antithyroid drugs taken by newly diagnosed Graves' patients had been used for under 3 months.

CDR3 size: 15 residues. The germline CDR1 and CDR2 sequences are SGHVS and FQNEAQ. With 4 bases clipped from V and 2 bases from J, the junction kept 8 bases outside the gene matches. Sequencing libraries for TCR beta were prepared with iRepertoire HTBI primers and Arm-PCR of CDR3 regions. TCRdb recomputed calls from the multiplex PCR reads with MiXCR, one row per CDR3 protein. The sample includes a few hundred thousand distinct CDR3 sequences, 10% to 15% of them seen just once. This sample's time point: newly diagnosed GD, antithyroid drugs for less than 3 months. Generation of the TCR library employed RNA extracted from PBMCs. These data were likewise used in another study, on T cells in Graves' hyperthyroidism and ophthalmopathy. In that study: During a first-round RT-PCR of the TCR CDR3, the HTBI primer set was used.

This sequence was found in a woman aged 18 to 35 with Graves disease. Sequences were derived from peripheral blood mononuclear cells (PBMCs), sampled at new diagnosis, from a patient treated with antithyroid drugs. This chain links TRBV7-8 with TRBJ2-7; 7 bases are a match to TRBD1. CDR3: CASSSGQRPAYEQYF. The CDR3 DNA sequence: TGTGCCAGCAGCTCGGGACAGCGACCAGCCTACGAGCAGTACTTC. The variable domain in full, with the rest retrieved from reference TRBV7-8 and TRBJ2-7, is GAGVSQSPRYKVAKRGQDVALRCDPISGHVSLFWYQQALGQGPEFLTYFQNEAQLDKSGLPSDRFFAERPEGSVSTLKIQRTQQEDSAVYLCASSSGQRPAYEQYFGPGTRLTVT.